This T cell receptor beta chain was captured in a study of T cell changes during pregnancy in multiple sclerosis. TCRdb's copy holds only in-frame clones and misses some; the assay was immunoSEQ multiplex PCR. The sample includes about 25,000 clones, about 89% of them seen just once. The germline gives CDR1 MNHEY, CDR2 SMNVEV (reference sequence). The CDR3 spans 15 residues. Trimming removed 1 base from V and 1 base from J, with 9 bases in between. The sequencing used CD8+ T cells from peripheral blood mononuclear cells, collected in the first trimester of pregnancy. V gene TRBV27 combines with J gene TRBJ2-3; TRBD2 is a possible D gene (6 bases). This clonotype was sampled from a female donor in good health, enrolled as a control in a pregnancy study. CDR3: CASSLFSGGTDTQYF. CDR3 sequence (DNA): TGTGCCAGCAGTTTATTTAGCGGAGGCACAGATACGCAGTATTTT.